Shown below are 26 T cell receptor beta chains from a single sample sequenced in a study of Ad26.COV2.S vaccination and SARS-CoV-2 variants. Sequencing used immunoSEQ multiplex PCR; TCRdb keeps in-frame clones, though not all of them. The sample contains about 280,000 clones, around 87% of which appear only once. Treatment specified: about 20 received Ad26.COV2.S at low or high dose, single or two shots; several received placebo; per-sample allocation not given. Day 63 after the first injection of vaccine or placebo was the sampling time. The material was peripheral blood, obtained in a trial of Ad26.COV2.S vaccine versus placebo. The receptors originated from a person aged 18-65 years who received the Ad26.COV2.S COVID-19 vaccine or a placebo.

The V call is TRBV29-1, the J call TRBJ1-1; tentative D call: TRBD1 (5 bases). Trimming stripped 6 bases from V and 0 bases from J, with 14 bases between. Per germline, CDR1 SQVTM and CDR2 ANQGSEA. The CDR3 loop spans 14 amino acids. The CDR3 coding sequence is TGCAGCGTGTACGAGTGGGGGGTGAACACTGAAGCTTTCTTT. It yields the protein CSVYEWGVNTEAFF.

This chain joins TRBV2 and TRBJ2-5; D is uncertain. The CDR3 length is 11 residues. V was shortened by 7 bases and J by 3 bases, with 6 bases between the two germline ends. CDR1 is SNHLY, CDR2 FYNNEI, per germline. The CDR3 sequence: CASMAEETQYF. The DNA of the CDR3 is TGTGCCAGCATGGCAGAAGAGACCCAGTACTTC.

The chain has TRBV19 and TRBJ2-6; tentative D call: TRBD1 (6 bases). V was cut by 7 bases and J by 0 bases, with 16 bases left in between. The germline V gene encodes CDR1 LNHDA and CDR2 SQIVND (reference sequence). The CDR3 covers 17 residues. The chain's CDR3 is CASTHPTGNSGANVLTF. In DNA form, the CDR3 reads TGTGCCAGTACCCACCCGACAGGAAACTCTGGGGCCAACGTCCTGACTTTC.

The chain is built from TRBV7-9 and TRBJ1-1; TRBD1 matches 7 bases. The ends lost 4 bases at V and 9 bases at J; junction bases unmatched: 5. In germline, CDR1 is SEHNR, CDR2 FQNEAQ (reference sequence). This CDR3 comprises 12 residues. CDR3 loop: CASSSDRVQAFF. The CDR3 DNA follows: TGTGCCAGCAGCTCCGACAGGGTTCAAGCTTTCTTT.

V usage is TRBV7-9 and J usage is TRBJ2-4; 7 nucleotides align to TRBD1. The junction had 19 bases not matched to a gene; V was cut back by 5 bases and J by 3 bases. The V gene's germline CDR1 is SEHNR and CDR2 FQNEAQ (reference sequence). The CDR3 covers 19 residues. CDR3: CASSPEGQSRSDVKNIQYF. The CDR3 DNA sequence: TGTGCCAGCAGCCCCGAGGGACAGTCTAGGTCCGATGTCAAAAACATTCAGTACTTC.

The rearrangement uses TRBV27 and TRBJ2-7; TRBD2 matches at 7 bases. This CDR3 region has 13 residues. CDR1 and CDR2 from the germline V gene are MNHEY and SMNVEV (reference sequence). With V trimmed by 3 bases and J by 3 bases, 2 bases remained unmatched. The CDR3 is CASSFGGSYEQYF. The CDR3 DNA sequence: TGTGCCAGCAGTTTCGGCGGGAGCTACGAGCAGTACTTC.

This clone has a handful of counts. The rearrangement joins TRBV30 to TRBJ2-1; 12 bases agree with TRBD2. The V gene end was trimmed by 4 bases and the J gene end by 9 bases; junction bases not matched to a gene: 10. From germline, CDR1 is GTSNPN and CDR2 SVGIG (reference sequence). The CDR3 consists of 15 residues. The CDR3 loop is CAWTSLASGRGEQFF. CDR3 in DNA: TGTGCCTGGACCTCCCTGGCTAGCGGGAGGGGTGAGCAGTTCTTC.

This rearrangement joins TRBV2 to TRBJ2-7; 7 nucleotides line up with TRBD1. The CDR3 has 13 amino acids. The V gene's germline CDR1 is SNHLY and CDR2 FYNNEI. J gave up 7 bases and V 7 bases, and 10 bases lay outside the gene matches. CDR3 sequence: CASTQGVTLEQYF. The CDR3 DNA sequence: TGTGCCAGCACCCAGGGGGTTACTTTGGAGCAGTACTTC.

The V gene is TRBV5-1, the J gene TRBJ1-6; D gene ambiguous. This CDR3 region has 16 residues. With 3 bases removed from V and 1 base from J, the gap between germline ends came to 11 bases. Germline lookup yields CDR1 SGHRS and CDR2 YFSETQ. CDR3 sequence reads: CASSSARESYNSPLHF. The CDR3 DNA sequence: TGCGCCAGCAGCTCGGCCCGGGAATCCTATAATTCACCCCTCCACTTT. Supplemented by reference TRBV5-1 and TRBJ1-6, the full variable domain reads KAGVTQTPRYLIKTRGQQVTLSCSPISGHRSVSWYQQTPGQGLQFLFEYFSETQRNKGNFPGRFSGRQFSNSRSEMNVSTLELGDSALYLCASSSARESYNSPLHFGNGTRLTVT.

V is TRBV30 and J is TRBJ1-1; the D is unclear. V was cut by 2 bases and J by 5 bases, with 6 bases left in between. CDR1 is GTSNPN and CDR2 is SVGIG in the germline V gene (reference sequence). This CDR3 region has 11 residues. CDR3 loop: CAWSWDTEAFF. CDR3 coding DNA: TGTGCCTGGAGTTGGGATACTGAAGCTTTCTTT.

This clone has just one count. The chain is built from TRBV25-1 and TRBJ2-7; D call uncertain. This CDR3 has 12 residues. Germline V gives CDR1 MGHDK, CDR2 SYGVNS. Trimming removed 8 bases from V and 3 bases from J, with 11 bases in between. The DNA of the CDR3 is TGTGCCAGCTCAGTCCACAGCTACGAGCAGTACTTC. This codes for CASSVHSYEQYF.

This sequence joins TRBV10-3 and TRBJ2-1; TRBD2 agrees at 8 bases. From germline, CDR1 is ENHRY and CDR2 SYGVKD. CDR3 length equals 14 residues. V dropped 4 bases and J dropped 5; count of bases not matched to a gene: 4. The DNA of the CDR3 is TGTGCCATCAGTGGACGGGAGGGGGACAATGAGCAGTTCTTC. Protein: CAISGREGDNEQFF.

This sequence joins TRBV10-3 and TRBJ2-5; D is perhaps TRBD1 or TRBD2 (5 bases each). Trimming took off 10 bases at V and 5 bases at J, with 20 bases between the two ends. The CDR3 length is 14 residues. In germline, CDR1 is ENHRY, CDR2 SYGVKD. The CDR3 bases are TGTGCCACCCTTCGGGACGGGTCAAGGGAGACCCAGTACTTC. This codes for CATLRDGSRETQYF.

This sequence joins TRBV5-5 and TRBJ2-2; 7 bases are a match to TRBD1. After removal of 3 bases from V and 1 base from J, the junction contained 18 bases not matched to a gene. Germline V lookup: CDR1 SGHKS, CDR2 YYEKEE (reference sequence). The CDR3 consists of 20 residues. The CDR3 protein is CASSSGTVISTVLNTGELFF. DNA for the CDR3: TGTGCCAGCAGCTCCGGGACAGTCATTTCAACCGTACTGAACACCGGGGAGCTGTTTTTT.

The rearrangement uses TRBV7-9 and TRBJ1-2, with D possibly TRBD1 on 5 matching bases. V was shortened by 5 bases and J by 6 bases, with 13 bases between the two germline ends. The CDR3 extends over 13 amino acids. Germline V gives CDR1 SEHNR, CDR2 FQNEAQ (reference sequence). In nucleotides, the CDR3 is TGTGCCAGCAGCGGGACCGCTGTTGATGGCTACACCTTC. Its translation: CASSGTAVDGYTF.

This clone was seen a single time. This CDR3 is CASKSGPSNTEAFF. DNA for the CDR3: TGTGCCAGCAAATCGGGACCAAGCAACACTGAAGCTTTCTTT. The chain links TRBV6-4 to TRBJ1-1, with D tentatively TRBD1 (5 bases). V was cut by 7 bases and J by 2 bases, with 14 bases left in between. The CDR3 spans 14 residues. Germline CDR1 reads MRHNA; CDR2 reads SNTAGT.

This chain links TRBV28 with TRBJ2-1, with 9 bases aligning to TRBD1. CDR1 is MDHEN and CDR2 is SYDVKM in the germline V gene. J was trimmed by 3 bases and V by 4 bases; bases with no gene match: 7. The CDR3 is 16 amino acids. In DNA, the CDR3 is TGTGCCAGCAGTTCCCAGACGGACAGGGGCTACAATGAGCAGTTCTTC. Its translation: CASSSQTDRGYNEQFF.

V gene TRBV24-1 combines with J gene TRBJ2-1, with 8 bases matching TRBD1. The germline V gene encodes CDR1 KGHDR and CDR2 SFDVKD. With 4 bases clipped from V and 7 bases from J, the junction kept 5 bases outside the gene matches. The CDR3 has 14 amino acids. The CDR3 bases are TGTGCCACCAGTGACGGACAGGGTAGGAATGAGCAGTTCTTC. This translates into CATSDGQGRNEQFF.

The chain carries TRBV3-1 (or the pseudogene TRBV3-2) and TRBJ2-7; 7 bases line up with TRBD2. V gave up 2 bases and J gave up 4 bases; unmatched junction bases: 5. The CDR3 runs to 14 residues. The V gene's germline CDR1 is LGHDT and CDR2 YNNKEL (reference sequence). The CDR3 loop reads CASSQQRGPYEQYF. Written as DNA, the CDR3 is TGTGCCAGCAGCCAACAGCGGGGACCGTACGAGCAGTACTTC.

This clone showed up just once. The chain carries TRBV10-3 and TRBJ2-2, with D hard to call. CDR3 length: 13 amino acids. V shed 4 bases and J shed 3 bases, with 6 bases lying between them. The germline V gene encodes CDR1 ENHRY and CDR2 SYGVKD. CDR3 in amino acids: CAISGHDTGELFF. The CDR3 DNA reads as TGTGCCATCAGTGGGCACGACACCGGGGAGCTGTTTTTT.

This chain uses TRBV25-1 with TRBJ2-7, with 8 bases identical to TRBD1. V lost 8 bases to trimming and J lost 0 bases; unmatched junction nucleotides: 3. The CDR3 sequence is 13 residues long. Germline V CDR1 and CDR2: MGHDK, SYGVNS. CDR3 residues: CASGDRRSYEQYF. In nucleotides, the CDR3 is TGTGCCAGCGGGGACAGGCGCTCCTACGAGCAGTACTTC.

The rearrangement uses TRBV10-2 and TRBJ2-5, with unresolved D. Trimming removed 3 bases at V and 0 bases at J, with 11 bases between. The germline V gene encodes CDR1 WSHSY and CDR2 SAAADI. The CDR3 is 15 amino acids. The CDR3 loop is CASSDSGYYQETQYF. The CDR3 bases are TGCGCCAGCAGTGACTCTGGGTACTACCAAGAGACCCAGTACTTC.

The V and J genes are TRBV6-5 and TRBJ2-7, with a tentative D call TRBD1 (5 bases). V was clipped by 0 bases and J by 6 bases, with 15 bases between them. CDR3 length equals 15 residues. CDR1 and CDR2 from the germline V gene are MNHEY and SVGAGI. For the CDR3, the DNA is TGTGCCAGCAGTTACTCGAGTAGGCAGGGCCTCGAGCAGTACTTC. Its translation: CASSYSSRQGLEQYF.

J is TRBJ2-7 and V is TRBV12-3 or TRBV12-4, with D hard to call. Trimming shortened V by 1 base and J by 5 bases, and 9 bases separated the two germline ends. The CDR3 is 13 residues long. The DNA for the CDR3 is TGTGCCAGCAGTTTAGTGCTGGCTGACGAGCAGTACTTC. As protein: CASSLVLADEQYF.

This rearrangement joins TRBV4-3 to TRBJ2-7; no clear D gene. Trimming took 1 base from V and 4 from J, leaving 11 bases between them. The CDR3 is made up of 14 amino acids. Germline CDR1 LGHNA, CDR2 YSLEER. The CDR3 region is CASSQAVTDYEQYF. The CDR3, as DNA: TGCGCCAGCAGCCAAGCTGTGACTGATTACGAGCAGTACTTC.

CDR3 sequence reads: CASSFSNLQETQYF. CDR3 sequence (DNA): TGTGCCAGCAGCTTTTCTAACTTACAAGAGACCCAGTACTTC. The rearrangement uses TRBV7-9 and TRBJ2-5; no firm D call. The CDR3 totals 14 residues. Germline loops: CDR1 SEHNR, CDR2 FQNEAQ (reference sequence). V dropped 3 bases and J dropped 2 bases, with 10 bases sitting between them.